This T cell receptor beta chain was identified in a study of blood T cell repertoires in COVID-19. This clone has a handful of counts. Sequenced by immunoSEQ multiplex PCR; TCRdb stores in-frame clones only, minus some. The data hold 350,000 to 450,000 clones, with around 87% observed a single time. This CDR3 region has 14 residues. Germline lookup yields CDR1 SQVTM and CDR2 ANQGSEA. Trimming at V came to 8 bases and at J to 9 bases, leaving 16 bases not matched to a gene. The receptor was isolated from a human donor in a cohort sampled during active COVID-19. The J gene is TRBJ2-1, the V gene TRBV29-1; 7 bases line up with TRBD2. Sample: peripheral blood. Written as DNA, the CDR3 is TGCAGCTCTCGGGGAGGGGAAGGAATGGGTGAGCAGTTCTTC. This encodes CSSRGGEGMGEQFF.